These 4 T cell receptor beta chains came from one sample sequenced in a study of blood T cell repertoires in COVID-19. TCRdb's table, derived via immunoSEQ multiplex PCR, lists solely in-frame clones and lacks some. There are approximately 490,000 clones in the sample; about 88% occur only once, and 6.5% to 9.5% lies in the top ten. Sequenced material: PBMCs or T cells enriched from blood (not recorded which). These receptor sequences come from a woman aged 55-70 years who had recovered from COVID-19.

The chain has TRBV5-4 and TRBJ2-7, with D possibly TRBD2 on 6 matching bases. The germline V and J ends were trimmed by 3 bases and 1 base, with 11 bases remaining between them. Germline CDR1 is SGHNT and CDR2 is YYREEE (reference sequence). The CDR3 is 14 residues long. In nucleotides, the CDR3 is TGTGCCAGCAGCTGGGGGGACGGATCCTACGAGCAGTACTTC. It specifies CASSWGDGSYEQYF.

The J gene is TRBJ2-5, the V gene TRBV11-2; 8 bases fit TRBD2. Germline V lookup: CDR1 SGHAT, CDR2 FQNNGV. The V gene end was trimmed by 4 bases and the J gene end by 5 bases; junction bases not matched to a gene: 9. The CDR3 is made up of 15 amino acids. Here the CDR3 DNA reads TGTGCCAGCAGCTCGGGACTAGTGGATTTGGAGACCCAGTACTTC. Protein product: CASSSGLVDLETQYF. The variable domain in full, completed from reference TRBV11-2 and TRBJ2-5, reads EAGVAQSPRYKIIEKRQSVAFWCNPISGHATLYWYQQILGQGPKLLIQFQNNGVVDDSQLPKDRFSAERLKGVDSTLKIQPAKLEDSAVYLCASSSGLVDLETQYFGPGTRLLVL.

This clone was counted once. CDR3: CASSSWGGNQPQHF. For the CDR3, the DNA is TGTGCCAGTAGTTCATGGGGCGGCAATCAGCCCCAGCATTTT. This chain uses TRBV19 with TRBJ1-5, with D possibly matching TRBD1 (5 bases). Germline lookup yields CDR1 LNHDA and CDR2 SQIVND (reference sequence). V dropped 5 bases and J dropped 2 bases, with 10 bases sitting between them. The CDR3 contains 14 residues.

This CDR3 reads CASSLDRFHQQYF. CDR3 DNA sequence: TGTGCCAGCAGCCTGGACAGGTTTCATCAGCAGTACTTC. The chain employs TRBV7-9 and TRBJ2-7; 7 nucleotides align to TRBD1. The CDR3 length is 13 residues. V gave up 5 bases and J gave up 8 bases; unmatched junction bases: 9. In germline, CDR1 is SEHNR, CDR2 FQNEAQ (reference sequence).